This T cell receptor (beta chain) was captured by sequencing in a study of shared clonotypes between healthy human individuals. About the research overall: The donor group consisted of two women and a few men, aged 18 to 49. Whole-study results and caveats: All-four-donor shared clonotypes had higher generation probabilities than non-shared clonotypes did. The study's rarefaction showed incomplete sorted-subset sequencing despite large depth.

This CDR3 has 16 amino acids. With 0 bases removed from V and 3 bases from J, the gap between germline ends came to 12 bases. Germline V gives CDR1 LGHNA, CDR2 YSLEER. Naive CD8 cells, CD45RO-negative and positively selected for CCR7, excluded terminally differentiated effector memory CD45RA+ cells. Replicate PCRs from sorted subsets contained around 200 ng DNA, which is tens of thousands of T cell genomes. Measured with immunoSEQ multiplex PCR; TCRdb has only the in-frame clones, and not every one. In the table there are 1.5 million to 2.5 million clones, about 94% of which are singletons. As regards this clone: Its antigen is currently unknown.

The gene calls are TRBV4-3 and TRBJ2-1; possible D gene TRBD2, 5 bases. Material: naive CD8+ T cells sorted from blood. The sequence came from a man aged 18 to 35 in good health. CDR3 nucleotides: TGCGCCAGCAGCCAAGATCGCGAGGGAGTCTACAATGAGCAGTTCTTC. Amino acid sequence: CASSQDREGVYNEQFF.